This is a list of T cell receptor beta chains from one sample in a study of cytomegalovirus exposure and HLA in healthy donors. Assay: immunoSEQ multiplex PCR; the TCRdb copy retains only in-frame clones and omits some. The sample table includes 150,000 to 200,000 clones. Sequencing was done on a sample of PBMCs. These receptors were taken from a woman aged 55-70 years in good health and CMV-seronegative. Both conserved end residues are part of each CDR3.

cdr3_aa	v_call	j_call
CASSTGLSSYNSPLHF	TRBV27	TRBJ1-6
CASSLSVVAGRITGELFF	TRBV27	TRBJ2-2
CAIRRLPLASEAFF	TRBV10-3	TRBJ1-1
CASSLDNPGTGEGETQYF	TRBV5-1	TRBJ2-5
CASSRRETQYF	TRBV7-2	TRBJ2-5
CASSPGTGFNQPQHF	TRBV2	TRBJ1-5
CASSLDGQLGSYEQYF	TRBV7-8	TRBJ2-7
CASSTGLPRTGELFF	TRBV5-1	TRBJ2-2
CASSLTGVNQPQHF	TRBV7-2	TRBJ1-5
CASSLGTGDYYNEQFF	TRBV5-1	TRBJ2-1
CASSLETSGPYEQYF	TRBV11-1	TRBJ2-7
CAWAAGNEQFF	TRBV30	TRBJ2-1
CASSPGRGGINSPLHF	TRBV18	TRBJ1-6
CSVESLGDTQYF	TRBV29-1	TRBJ2-3
CASSYRGRWTNEKLFF	TRBV27	TRBJ1-4
CASRPQGAGETQYF	TRBV5-6	TRBJ2-5
CASSARGPYFYEQYF	TRBV27	TRBJ2-7
CASSSNAGHYGYTF	TRBV7-9	TRBJ1-2
CSVRSGLYNEQFF	TRBV29-1	TRBJ2-1
CASSLPTGRVSGANVLTF	TRBV5-4	TRBJ2-6
CASSVDHGNTIYF	TRBV9	TRBJ1-3
CASSLGQALQETQYF	TRBV7-3	TRBJ2-5
CASSSATPRADDYNEQFF	TRBV10-1	TRBJ2-1
CASSSLDRGYNSPLHF	TRBV4-2	TRBJ1-6
CASRFGLREQYF	TRBV7-2	TRBJ2-7
CAWSKSRRESSYEQYF	TRBV30	TRBJ2-7
CASRASGGNTGELFF	TRBV2	TRBJ2-2
CASSLQGTQETQYF	TRBV7-3	TRBJ2-5
CASSFSGSNEQYF	TRBV7-3	TRBJ2-7
CASSLQESYEQYF	TRBV27	TRBJ2-7
CASSRDRGREYEQYF	TRBV7-2	TRBJ2-7
CASLQGAGTEAFF	TRBV6-1	TRBJ1-1
CASSQGVGNTEAFF	TRBV18	TRBJ1-1
CASARDRSYSPLHF	TRBV7-9	TRBJ1-6
CASNSRNNQPQHF	TRBV19	TRBJ1-5
CASKENSGANYNEQFF	TRBV7-3	TRBJ2-1
CASSFTGTRSGYTF	TRBV7-2	TRBJ1-2
CASSVGLANYGYTF	TRBV9	TRBJ1-2
CAMASGDLGYGYTF	TRBV10-3	TRBJ1-2
CASSVGRGVNTEAFF	TRBV9	TRBJ1-1
CASSQQDSYNEQFF	TRBV14	TRBJ2-1
CASSLRGNNEQFF	TRBV5-1	TRBJ2-1
CASSVDRNSYEQYF	TRBV13	.
CASSIVGGGAEETQYF	TRBV19	TRBJ2-5
CASSLRRERAEAFF	TRBV18	TRBJ1-1
CASSLEQGQNSPLHF	TRBV5-1	TRBJ1-6
CASSYSVATNEKLFF	TRBV5-1	TRBJ1-4
CASSYTGTGRHEQYF	TRBV5-1	.
CASSEARAGGRGYNSPLHF	TRBV2	TRBJ1-6
CASSLKKTKRTVNTEAFF	TRBV7-7	TRBJ1-1
CASSQGTALNYGYTF	TRBV4-1	TRBJ1-2
CASSIFTGGPDNEQFF	TRBV19	TRBJ2-1